Below, one T cell receptor beta chain is given with its context. This clonotype was detected only a few times. The clone's antigen remains unknown. No quality values exist for individual bases; no much larger clone is one base distant. This sample is drawn from a study of response to subunit inactivated influenza vaccine (dated by TCRdb to the late 2010s). About the study as a whole: Deep quantitative T cell receptor repertoire profiling was used in the study to track responses to a trivalent subunit inactivated influenza vaccine. What the work shows at the level of the full study, not this receptor alone: It was suggested by the authors that each seasonal influenza vaccination may recruit only a limited number of new T cells.

Inclusive of the bounding cysteine and phenylalanine, the CDR3 is 15 residues long. Only the CDR3 region is kept as DNA, spanning 45 bases read in frame from base 1. The junction carries 22 bases between V and J, which are trimmed by 6 bases and 7 bases respectively. CDR1 MDHEN and CDR2 SYDVKM were looked up in the germline V gene. Library preparation was by RT-PCR. The listed sequencing device is Illumina HiSeq 2500. The raw public reads went through TCRdb reprocessing: fastp at Q25, MiXCR clone calling, in-frame beta chains kept. Merged by CDR3 protein, the rows form single entries marked with the most common genes and DNA. This sample lists roughly 700,000 distinct CDR3 sequences; approximately 13% were detected once. In total, the top ten clones hold around 7.3% of the sample.

The chain is made from TRBV28 and TRBJ2-7; the D gene lacks a confident call. The input for sequencing was PBMCs from blood, taken 14 days before vaccination. The TCR comes from a man in his fifties or sixties who received an inactivated influenza vaccine. Donor details come from another sample of the same person, matched by shared clones. The CDR3 reads as follows: CASSMRLPGPGEQYF. The sequence in DNA is TGTGCCAGCAGCATGCGGTTGCCAGGCCCTGGTGAGCAGTACTTC.